This TCR beta chain is from a study of cytomegalovirus exposure and HLA in healthy donors. As for the study in general: A prior analysis found about 120 million unique TCR beta sequences from approximately 200 million T cells.

In the case of this clone: Its antigen is not known.

The length of the CDR3 is 16 residues. Regarding the study as a whole: The listing of roughly 160 TCR beta chains classed them as cytomegalovirus-associated.

Healthy people donating bone marrow made up the donors. 60 Vbeta and 13 Jbeta primers were used in PCR. In the study's own analysis: A later analysis counted some 87 million unique TCR beta chains, 9.5 million to 12 million shared. Method: immunoSEQ multiplex PCR; TCRdb's copy keeps in-frame clones and lacks some. V and J calls plus clone size are reproduced from that table; the DNA served to infer D and trimming. The sample includes fewer than 250,000 clones, over 75% of them seen just once. This TCR derives from a man aged 18 to 29 in good health and CMV-seronegative. Specimen: PBMCs. V gene TRBV21-1 combines with J gene TRBJ2-3; the D segment call TRBD1 is taken from the table without a DNA check. TRBV21-1 is listed as a pseudogene. CDR3 coding DNA: TGTGCCAGCAGCGAAGAATGGACAGGGGAGACAGATACGCAGTATTTT. Its translation is CASSEEWTGETDTQYF.